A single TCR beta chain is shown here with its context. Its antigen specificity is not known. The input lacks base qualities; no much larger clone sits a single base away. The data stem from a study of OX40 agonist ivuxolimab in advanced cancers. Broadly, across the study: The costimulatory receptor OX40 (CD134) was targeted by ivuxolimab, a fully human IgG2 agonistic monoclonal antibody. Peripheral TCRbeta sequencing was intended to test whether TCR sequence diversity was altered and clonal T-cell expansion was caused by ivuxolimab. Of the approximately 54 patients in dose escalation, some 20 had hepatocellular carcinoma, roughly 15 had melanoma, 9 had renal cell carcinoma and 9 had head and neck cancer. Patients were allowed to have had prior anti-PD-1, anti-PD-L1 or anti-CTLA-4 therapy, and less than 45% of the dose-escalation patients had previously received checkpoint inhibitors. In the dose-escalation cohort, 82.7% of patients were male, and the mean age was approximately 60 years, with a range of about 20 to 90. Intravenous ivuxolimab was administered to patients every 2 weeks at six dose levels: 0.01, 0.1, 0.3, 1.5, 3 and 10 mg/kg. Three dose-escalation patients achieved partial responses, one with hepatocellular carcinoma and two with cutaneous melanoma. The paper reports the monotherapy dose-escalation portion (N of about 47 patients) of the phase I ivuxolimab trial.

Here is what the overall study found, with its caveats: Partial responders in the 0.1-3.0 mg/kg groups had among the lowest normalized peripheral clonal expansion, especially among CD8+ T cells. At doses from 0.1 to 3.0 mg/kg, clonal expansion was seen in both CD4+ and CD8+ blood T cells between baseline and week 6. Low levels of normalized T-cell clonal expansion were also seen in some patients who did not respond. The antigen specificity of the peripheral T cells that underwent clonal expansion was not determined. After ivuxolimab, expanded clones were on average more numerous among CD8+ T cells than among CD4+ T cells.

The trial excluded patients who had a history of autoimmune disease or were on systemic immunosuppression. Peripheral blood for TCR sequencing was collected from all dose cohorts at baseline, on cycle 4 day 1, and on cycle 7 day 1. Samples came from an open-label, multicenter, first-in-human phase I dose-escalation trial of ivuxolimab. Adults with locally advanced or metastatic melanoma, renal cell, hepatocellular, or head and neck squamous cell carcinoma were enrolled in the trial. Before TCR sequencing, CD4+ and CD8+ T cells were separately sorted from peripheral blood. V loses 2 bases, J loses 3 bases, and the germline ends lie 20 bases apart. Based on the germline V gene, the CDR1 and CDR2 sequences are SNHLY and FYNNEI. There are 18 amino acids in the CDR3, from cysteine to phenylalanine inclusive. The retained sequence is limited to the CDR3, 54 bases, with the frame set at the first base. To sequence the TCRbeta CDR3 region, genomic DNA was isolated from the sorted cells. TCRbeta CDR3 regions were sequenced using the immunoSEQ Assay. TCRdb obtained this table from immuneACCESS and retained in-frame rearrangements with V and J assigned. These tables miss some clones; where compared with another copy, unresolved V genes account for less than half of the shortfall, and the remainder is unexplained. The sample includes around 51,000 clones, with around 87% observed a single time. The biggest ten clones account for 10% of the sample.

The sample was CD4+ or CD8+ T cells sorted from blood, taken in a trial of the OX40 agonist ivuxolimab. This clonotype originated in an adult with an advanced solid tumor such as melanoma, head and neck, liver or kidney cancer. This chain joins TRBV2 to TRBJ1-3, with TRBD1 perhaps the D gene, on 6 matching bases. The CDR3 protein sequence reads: CASSEFRILGANGNTIYF. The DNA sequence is TGTGCCAGCAGTGAATTCAGAATATTGGGGGCGAATGGAAACACCATATATTTT.